The 21 T cell receptor beta chains given below trace back to one sample, sequenced in a study of beta chain features in type 1 diabetes. Reverse transcription of all isolated RNA meant that expressed TCRB transcripts were sequenced. The table came from immunoSEQ multiplex PCR; TCRdb's copy has only in-frame clones and leaves some out. The sample includes about 16,000 clones, approximately 50% of them seen just once. The sequencing input was stem cell memory CD4+ T cells from blood. The source of these receptors is a woman aged 18-29 years in good health.

This clone was counted only a few times. The V and J genes are TRBV6-5 and TRBJ2-1, with 7 bases that match TRBD1. This CDR3 is 14 amino acids long. Germline CDR1 and CDR2: MNHEY and SVGAGI. V shed 5 bases and J 3 bases; nucleotides not matched to a gene: 4. CDR3 bases: TGTGCCAGCAGTAGGACAGGATTCTACAATGAGCAGTTCTTC. Translating gives CASSRTGFYNEQFF.

This clone was counted a single time. V and J are TRBV2 and TRBJ1-2; TRBD1 agrees at 10 bases. Germline V CDR1 and CDR2: SNHLY, FYNNEI. This CDR3 is 14 amino acids long. With 11 bases clipped from V and 4 bases from J, the junction kept 10 bases outside the gene matches. CDR3 amino acids: CAGLRDRGGYGYTF. In DNA form, the CDR3 reads TGTGCCGGGCTCCGGGACAGGGGTGGCTATGGCTACACCTTC.

The genes are TRBV9 and TRBJ2-5; D is perhaps TRBD2 (6 bases). Trimming cost V 0 bases and J 2 bases, with 14 bases left between them. The CDR3 length is 16 residues. The germline gives CDR1 SGDLS, CDR2 YYNGEE. The DNA for the CDR3 is TGTGCCAGCAGCGTAGGGAGGGGCGCGGGGCAAGAGACCCAGTACTTC. Protein product: CASSVGRGAGQETQYF. Filled out from reference TRBV9 and TRBJ2-5, the complete variable domain reads DSGVTQTPKHLITATGQRVTLRCSPRSGDLSVYWYQQSLDQGLQFLIQYYNGEERAKGNILERFSAQQFPDLHSELNLSSLELGDSALYFCASSVGRGAGQETQYFGPGTRLLVL.

The chain uses TRBV2 and TRBJ1-2, with 8 bases identical to TRBD1. The CDR3 totals 20 residues. Germline CDR1 and CDR2: SNHLY and FYNNEI. J lost 0 bases, V lost 1 base, and 16 bases had no gene match. Here the CDR3 reads CASSEDRFGQGSIPNYGYTF. The CDR3 DNA sequence: TGTGCCAGCAGTGAAGATCGTTTTGGACAGGGATCTATTCCTAACTATGGCTACACCTTC.

The rearrangement uses TRBV5-4 and TRBJ2-7, with a possible D match to TRBD2 (6 bases). The CDR3 totals 14 residues. V lost 1 base, J lost 2 bases, and 10 bases lay in between. The germline CDR1 and CDR2 sequences are SGHNT and YYREEE (reference sequence). CDR3 region: CASSLTSLPYEQYF. CDR3 coding DNA: TGTGCCAGCAGCTTGACTAGCTTGCCCTACGAGCAGTACTTC.

The V and J genes are TRBV19 and TRBJ1-1, with D perhaps TRBD1 (6 bases). V shed 3 bases and J shed 6 bases, with 11 bases lying between them. Germline CDR1 reads LNHDA; CDR2 reads SQIVND (reference sequence). CDR3 length equals 13 residues. Here the CDR3 DNA reads TGTGCCAGTAGTATTAAGGGGGTAGCTGAAGCTTTCTTT. This codes for CASSIKGVAEAFF.

The rearrangement links TRBV19 to TRBJ2-7, with TRBD1 identical over 12 bases. CDR3 size: 18 residues. After removal of 4 bases from V and 4 bases from J, the junction contained 14 bases not matched to a gene. Germline CDR1 is LNHDA and CDR2 is SQIVND (reference sequence). The CDR3 nucleotides read TGTGCCAGTAGTACCCCACCGCGGGGACAGGGGGCTGGATACGAGCAGTACTTC. This gives the protein CASSTPPRGQGAGYEQYF. Filled out from reference TRBV19 and TRBJ2-7, the complete variable domain reads DGGITQSPKYLFRKEGQNVTLSCEQNLNHDAMYWYRQDPGQGLRLIYYSQIVNDFQKGDIAEGYSVSREKKESFPLTVTSAQKNPTAFYLCASSTPPRGQGAGYEQYFGPGTRLTVT.

The rearrangement joins TRBV29-1 to TRBJ2-2; 9 bases are shared with TRBD1. Per germline, CDR1 SQVTM and CDR2 ANQGSEA. This CDR3 contains 14 residues. The J segment lost 4 bases and the V segment lost 3 bases, leaving 3 bases of the junction unmatched. The CDR3 spells CSVDGTGSTGELFF. CDR3 nucleotides: TGCAGCGTTGATGGGACAGGGTCCACCGGGGAGCTGTTTTTT.

This clone was found a few times. The V call is TRBV5-4, the J call TRBJ2-1; 13 bases agree with TRBD2. With V trimmed by 3 bases and J by 9 bases, 15 bases remained unmatched. The CDR3 sequence is 18 residues long. Looked up from germline, CDR1 is SGHNT and CDR2 is YYREEE (reference sequence). CDR3 nucleotide sequence: TGTGCCAGCAGCTCGTTTGGGACTAGCGGGAATCAAAGGGGTGAGCAGTTCTTC. It specifies CASSSFGTSGNQRGEQFF.

The rearrangement links TRBV6-5 to TRBJ2-7, with D possibly being TRBD2 (6 bases). The germline V and J ends were trimmed by 4 bases and 3 bases, with 16 bases remaining between them. The CDR3 covers 15 residues. The germline V gene has CDR1 MNHEY and CDR2 SVGAGI. CDR3 DNA: TGTGCCAGCAGTTCCCCCGGACTAACAGTCTACGAGCAGTACTTC. Its translation: CASSSPGLTVYEQYF.

The CDR3 here is CASSERNYGYTF. Written as DNA, the CDR3 is TGTGCCAGCAGTGAGAGGAACTATGGCTACACCTTC. The V and J genes are TRBV6-1 and TRBJ1-2; D ambiguous. V dropped 3 bases and J dropped 2 bases, with 4 bases sitting between them. From germline, CDR1 is MNHNS and CDR2 SASEGT. The CDR3 is 12 amino acids.

This clone was counted a single time. V usage is TRBV6-1 and J usage is TRBJ1-2; D is perhaps TRBD1 (5 bases). Trimming took 8 bases from V and 8 from J, leaving 18 bases between them. The germline gives CDR1 MNHNS, CDR2 SASEGT. The CDR3 length is 13 residues. The CDR3 DNA sequence: TGTGCCAGCGCTACGGGGACTTTGAGGGGCTACACCTTC. Residues: CASATGTLRGYTF.

The chain carries TRBV6-1 and TRBJ1-3; TRBD1 might be the D (6 bases). V lost 6 bases and J 1 base, leaving 13 bases between the germline ends. This CDR3 spans 15 amino acids. From germline, CDR1 is MNHNS and CDR2 SASEGT. The CDR3 DNA follows: TGTGCCAGCAGCCCCATAACAGGGTCTGGAAACACCATATATTTT. This gives the protein CASSPITGSGNTIYF.

The rearrangement joins TRBV29-1 to TRBJ1-1, with 8 positions matching TRBD1. The junction had 13 bases not matched to a gene; V was cut back by 4 bases and J by 0 bases. Looked up from germline, CDR1 is SQVTM and CDR2 is ANQGSEA. The CDR3 spans 17 residues. CDR3 nucleotide sequence: TGCAGCGTTGTCCCGGAGGGCAGGGGGCTACTGAACACTGAAGCTTTCTTT. It codes for CSVVPEGRGLLNTEAFF.

In its sample, this clone was seen a few times. CDR3 DNA sequence: TGTGCCAGCAGTAGGACTAGCGGGAAGTTAAAACCGGATGAGCAGTTCTTC. Its protein product is CASSRTSGKLKPDEQFF. The chain has TRBV2 and TRBJ2-1; TRBD2 matches at 12 bases. The CDR3 is 17 residues long. Per germline, CDR1 SNHLY and CDR2 FYNNEI. The junction had 13 bases not matched to a gene; V was cut back by 5 bases and J by 8 bases. Full variable domain (missing parts from reference TRBV2 and TRBJ2-1): EPEVTQTPSHQVTQMGQEVILRCVPISNHLYFYWYRQILGQKVEFLVSFYNNEISEKSEIFDDQFSVERPDGSNFTLKIRSTKLEDSAMYFCASSRTSGKLKPDEQFFGPGTRLTVL.

In this sample, this clone turned up once. The CDR3 DNA sequence: TGTGCCAGCTCGTCCTATACAGGGTTGGCCGGGGAGCTGTTTTTT. It encodes CASSSYTGLAGELFF. The rearrangement joins TRBV13 to TRBJ2-2; D possibly corresponds to TRBD1 (6 bases). Germline V gene lookup returns CDR1 PRHDT and CDR2 FYEKMQ (reference sequence). Trimming removed 8 bases at V and 6 bases at J, with 19 bases between. The length of the CDR3 is 15 residues.

In its sample, this clone was seen a few times. The chain links TRBV18 to TRBJ2-3, with D hard to call. CDR1 and CDR2 from the germline V gene are KGHSH and LQKENI. The CDR3 covers 14 residues. Between the trimmed V and J ends, which lost 2 bases and 2 bases, there was a span of 8 bases. The CDR3 loop is CASSPISDTDTQYF. In DNA, the CDR3 is TGTGCCAGCTCACCAATTTCAGACACAGATACGCAGTATTTT.

Only one count was recorded for this clone. The rearrangement links TRBV6-5 to TRBJ2-2; D is possibly TRBD1 (6 bases). The germline gives CDR1 MNHEY, CDR2 SVGAGI. V lost 6 bases to trimming and J lost 4 bases, with 12 bases between them. This CDR3 has 14 amino acids. Here the CDR3 DNA reads TGTGCCAGCAGCAGGACAGCCCGCACCGGGGAGCTGTTTTTT. Translation gives CASSRTARTGELFF.

J is TRBJ1-1 and V is TRBV5-1; TRBD1 matches at 11 bases. Germline V lookup: CDR1 SGHRS, CDR2 YFSETQ. The CDR3 consists of 17 residues. V gave up 3 bases and J gave up 5 bases; unmatched junction bases: 12. CDR3 sequence reads: CASSSRAPGQGGTEAFF. In DNA, the CDR3 is TGCGCCAGCAGCTCCAGGGCGCCGGGACAGGGGGGAACTGAAGCTTTCTTT. The whole variable domain, filled in from reference TRBV5-1 and TRBJ1-1, reads KAGVTQTPRYLIKTRGQQVTLSCSPISGHRSVSWYQQTPGQGLQFLFEYFSETQRNKGNFPGRFSGRQFSNSRSEMNVSTLELGDSALYLCASSSRAPGQGGTEAFFGQGTRLTVV.

For the CDR3, the DNA is TGTGCCAGCAGCTTAGGAGCAAACAATGAGCAGTTCTTC. It codes for CASSLGANNEQFF. The chain carries TRBV7-2 and TRBJ2-1; no firm D call. The germline gives CDR1 SGHTA, CDR2 FQGNSA. Between the trimmed V and J ends, which lost 1 base and 5 bases, there was a span of 6 bases. The CDR3 is 13 residues long.

The chain joins TRBV7-2 to TRBJ2-7, with 7 nucleotides matching TRBD2. The CDR3 sequence is 14 residues long. Germline loops: CDR1 SGHTA, CDR2 FQGNSA. The V gene end was trimmed by 5 bases and the J gene end by 2 bases; junction bases not matched to a gene: 6. In DNA, the CDR3 is TGTGCCAGCAGCCGACCCGGGACTACCTACGAGCAGTACTTC. Its translation is CASSRPGTTYEQYF.